The source of this T cell receptor beta chain is a study of T cells in Graves' hyperthyroidism and ophthalmopathy. Trimming removed 8 bases at V and 6 bases at J, with 13 bases between. Germline CDR1 is SQVTM and CDR2 is ANQGSEA. This CDR3 has 11 amino acids. Researchers took RNA transcripts and amplified the TCR beta CDR3 regions from them. TCR CDR3 underwent first-round RT-PCR with the HTBI primer set. TCRdb reprocessed the multiplex PCR reads via MiXCR and lists one record per CDR3 protein. The profile covers 540,000 or so distinct CDR3 sequences, with just over 45% appearing a single time and under 20% taken by the ten largest. Study-wide results and limits: A model of 13 V-J features distinguished ophthalmopathy from stable hyperthyroidism. In the blood, most expanded thyroid clonotypes above 0.001 appeared as well.

Comments on this clonotype: The antigen remains unidentified.

The specimen sequenced was peripheral blood or thyroid tissue (not recorded which). The J gene is TRBJ1-2, the V gene TRBV29-1; no clear D. This sequence originates from an adult woman with Graves' disease, either hyperthyroidism or ophthalmopathy (not recorded which). CDR3 amino acids: CSYRPADGYTF. The CDR3 nucleotides read TGCAGCTACCGACCGGCGGATGGCTACACCTTC.